The present entry profiles one TCR beta chain with its context. Antigen: not known. This specimen belongs to a study of beta chain features in type 1 diabetes. The study's findings and limits: A greater similarity of naive, central memory and Treg TCRB repertoires was seen among patients than among healthy donors. Among patients with Type 1 diabetes, TCRB CDR3s were moderately but significantly shorter in every one of the four CD4+ subsets.

The whole isolated RNA underwent reverse transcription, so sequencing captured expressed TCRB transcripts. TCRdb keeps only in-frame clones here, not all; method: immunoSEQ multiplex PCR. The sample holds fewer than 250,000 clones, over 7.5% seen once. CD4+ naive, central memory, regulatory and stem cell-like memory subsets were isolated by sorting on CD45RO/CCR7/CD25/CD127/CD95/CD27. The source material was naive CD4+ T cells from blood. The receptor comes from a woman between 18 and 30 years old in good health.

The CDR3 nucleotides read TGTGCCAGCAGCGTAGTAGGGGGACTAGCGGGGGGGCGAGAGACCCAGTACTTC. It specifies CASSVVGGLAGGRETQYF. The chain uses TRBV9 and TRBJ2-5, with 16 bases identical to TRBD2. CDR3 length: 18 residues. The V gene end was trimmed by 0 bases and the J gene end by 4 bases; junction bases not matched to a gene: 6. Germline V lookup: CDR1 SGDLS, CDR2 YYNGEE.